The rows below give T cell receptor beta chains drawn from one sample of a study of liver allograft versus peripheral blood T cells. One entry per CDR3 protein results from TCRdb running MiXCR on the reads. The data contain 6,000 to 7,000 distinct CDR3 sequences, 18% of them seen just once; the ten biggest clones take up about 57%. Receptors were obtained from a human patient who had a liver transplant. Some T cells may arise from the graft donor. Both conserved end residues are part of each CDR3. The order of the fields is CDR3 DNA, CDR3 protein, CDR3 length, D gene, clone size, J gene, V gene. The D gene is left open where the match is weak. Expanded clones are given a class, and other clones once, few, many or no size at all.

cdr3_nt: TGTGCCAGCAGAGGCTTTTCTGAAACACTAGCCAAAAACATTCAGTACTTC
cdr3_aa: CASRGFSETLAKNIQYF
cdr3_length: 17
d_call: -
clone_size: few
j_call: TRBJ2-4
v_call: TRBV6-5

cdr3_nt: TGTGCCAGCATCCAAGCCGGGACAGGGGTACATGGCTACACCTTC
cdr3_aa: CASIQAGTGVHGYTF
cdr3_length: 15
d_call: TRBD1
clone_size: few
j_call: TRBJ1-2
v_call: TRBV5-6

cdr3_nt: TGTGCCAGCAGCCCGAGATTAGCCATCAACAATGAGCAGTTCTTC
cdr3_aa: CASSPRLAINNEQFF
cdr3_length: 15
d_call: -
clone_size: many
j_call: TRBJ2-1
v_call: TRBV7-9

cdr3_nt: TGTGCCATCAGTGAGGGGCAGATAAGCTCCTATAATTCACCCCTCCACTTT
cdr3_aa: CAISEGQISSYNSPLHF
cdr3_length: 17
d_call: -
clone_size: -
j_call: TRBJ1-6
v_call: TRBV10-3

cdr3_nt: TGTGCCAGCAGTTACTCGCCAGTTAGCAATCAGCCCCAGCATTTT
cdr3_aa: CASSYSPVSNQPQHF
cdr3_length: 15
d_call: -
clone_size: many
j_call: TRBJ1-5
v_call: TRBV6-2/TRBV6-3

cdr3_nt: TGCAGTGCCCGGGACAGGGGATACGTCTATGGCTACACCTTC
cdr3_aa: CSARDRGYVYGYTF
cdr3_length: 14
d_call: TRBD1
clone_size: -
j_call: TRBJ1-2
v_call: TRBV20-1

cdr3_nt: TGCGCCAGCAGACGAGGGACTGAAGCTTTCTTT
cdr3_aa: CASRRGTEAFF
cdr3_length: 11
d_call: -
clone_size: large
j_call: TRBJ1-1
v_call: TRBV6-5

cdr3_nt: TGTGCCTGCCCTAGTTGGCCTAGTGGGGAAAAACTGTTTTTT
cdr3_aa: CACPSWPSGEKLFF
cdr3_length: 14
d_call: -
clone_size: many
j_call: TRBJ1-4
v_call: TRBV30

cdr3_nt: TGTGCCAGCAGCTCCTACGGGGACTATGGCTACACCTTC
cdr3_aa: CASSSYGDYGYTF
cdr3_length: 13
d_call: -
clone_size: few
j_call: TRBJ1-2
v_call: TRBV7-9

cdr3_nt: TGTGCCAGCCGGCTGGGCCGGGCAGGGAGTGGTTCACCCCTCCACTTT
cdr3_aa: CASRLGRAGSGSPLHF
cdr3_length: 16
d_call: -
clone_size: -
j_call: TRBJ1-6
v_call: TRBV12-3/TRBV12-4

cdr3_nt: TGTGCCAGCAGCTCGCCCTCGACTAGCGTGGGGGATACGCAGTATTTT
cdr3_aa: CASSSPSTSVGDTQYF
cdr3_length: 16
d_call: TRBD2
clone_size: few
j_call: TRBJ2-3
v_call: TRBV7-9

cdr3_nt: TGTGCCAGCAGCTTAGAAAGATACGAGCAGTACTTC
cdr3_aa: CASSLERYEQYF
cdr3_length: 12
d_call: -
clone_size: few
j_call: TRBJ2-7
v_call: TRBV11-2

cdr3_nt: TGTGCCAGCAGTCCCAGGGTTCAATCGGGCTATGGCTACACCTTC
cdr3_aa: CASSPRVQSGYGYTF
cdr3_length: 15
d_call: -
clone_size: many
j_call: TRBJ1-2
v_call: TRBV27

cdr3_nt: TGTGCCACCAGCACCCCGGGGGACAGCTACGAGCAGTACTTC
cdr3_aa: CATSTPGDSYEQYF
cdr3_length: 14
d_call: -
clone_size: -
j_call: TRBJ2-7
v_call: TRBV15

cdr3_nt: TGTGCCAGCAGCCCCCTGGTGGAGATGAGCACTGAAGCTTTCTTT
cdr3_aa: CASSPLVEMSTEAFF
cdr3_length: 15
d_call: -
clone_size: medium-sized
j_call: TRBJ1-1
v_call: TRBV13

cdr3_nt: TGCAGTGCTAGAGATGGCCAGGAGTATGGCTACACCTTC
cdr3_aa: CSARDGQEYGYTF
cdr3_length: 13
d_call: -
clone_size: -
j_call: TRBJ1-2
v_call: TRBV20-1